One sample yielded the 32 T cell receptor beta chains listed below, sequenced in a study of T cell responses to AZD1222 COVID-19 vaccine. The method was immunoSEQ multiplex PCR; TCRdb's version includes in-frame clones alone and lacks a portion of them. Seen here are roughly 150,000 clones, under 95% observed once, and the top ten hold about 5.3%. Sequencing used peripheral blood, obtained on day 0 of AZD1222 vaccination. Receptors were obtained from an adult in good health.

The chain is built from TRBV28 and TRBJ1-5; the D gene is possibly TRBD1 (5 bases). There are 16 residues in the CDR3. V was pared by 1 base and J by 1 base, with 11 bases between. Germline assignment: CDR1 MDHEN and CDR2 SYDVKM. This CDR3 is CASSLYAGPSNQPQHF. In DNA, the CDR3 is TGTGCCAGCAGTTTATACGCAGGGCCCAGCAATCAGCCCCAGCATTTT. The full variable domain, completed using reference TRBV28 and TRBJ1-5, is DVKVTQSSRYLVKRTGEKVFLECVQDMDHENMFWYRQDPGLGLRLIYFSYDVKMKEKGDIPEGYSVSREKKERFSLILESASTNQTSMYLCASSLYAGPSNQPQHFGDGTRLSIL.

This clone was observed once. This chain joins TRBV11-2 and TRBJ1-1; D might be TRBD1 (5 bases). Germline assignment: CDR1 SGHAT and CDR2 FQNNGV. V lost 1 base and J lost 0, with 6 bases in between. The CDR3 runs to 14 residues. As DNA, the CDR3 is TGTGCCAGCAGCTTAGCGGGACTGAACACTGAAGCTTTCTTT. It translates to CASSLAGLNTEAFF.

The chain combines TRBV24-1 with TRBJ2-3; D unresolved. This CDR3 region has 14 residues. Trimming left V 1 base short and J 2 bases short, with 6 bases between. In germline, CDR1 is KGHDR, CDR2 SFDVKD. The CDR3: CATSDFKVTDTQYF. The CDR3 bases are TGTGCCACCAGTGATTTCAAGGTCACAGATACGCAGTATTTT.

This chain connects TRBV7-2 to TRBJ1-5; D is unclear. The CDR3 spans 13 residues. The V gene's germline CDR1 is SGHTA and CDR2 FQGNSA. Trimming shortened V by 1 base and J by 6 bases, and 7 bases separated the two germline ends. The CDR3 DNA reads as TGTGCCAGCAGCTTAGAGGGCAGTCAGCCCCAGCATTTT. Translating it yields CASSLEGSQPQHF.

The chain links TRBV20-1 to TRBJ2-3, with a tentative D call TRBD2 (6 bases). The CDR3 has 15 amino acids. The V end lost 3 bases, the J end lost 1 base, and 14 bases lay between the germline ends. Per the germline V gene, CDR1 is DFQATT and CDR2 is SNEGSKA (reference sequence). In nucleotides, the CDR3 is TGCAGTGCTAGTTTCCGGGAGAGGGGCACAGATACGCAGTATTTT. Amino acids: CSASFRERGTDTQYF.

The chain is built from TRBV29-1 and TRBJ2-3, with 9 bases identical to TRBD2. Germline CDR1 reads SQVTM; CDR2 reads ANQGSEA. J was trimmed by 2 bases and V by 7 bases; bases with no gene match: 10. This CDR3 is built from 15 residues. The CDR3 nucleotides are TGCAGCGCTCCTAGGGCGGGGGGGATCACAGATACGCAGTATTTT. Protein: CSAPRAGGITDTQYF.

The chain has TRBV4-2 and TRBJ1-3, with D uncertain. This CDR3 has 15 residues. V was shortened by 4 bases and J by 0 bases, with 10 bases between the two germline ends. Germline lookup yields CDR1 LGHNA and CDR2 YNFKEQ. The CDR3: CASSPIEGSGNTIYF. CDR3 nucleotides: TGTGCCAGCAGCCCAATAGAGGGCTCTGGAAACACCATATATTTT.

This chain links TRBV24-1 with TRBJ2-3; 8 positions match TRBD1. Germline V CDR1 and CDR2: KGHDR, SFDVKD. Germline trimming cut 6 bases from V and 6 bases from J; bases unmatched to any gene: 13. The CDR3 loop spans 16 amino acids. The CDR3 DNA follows: TGTGCCACCAGTAACACAGGACAGGGTTTGAGGGATACGCAGTATTTT. Protein sequence: CATSNTGQGLRDTQYF.

This chain links TRBV11-1 with TRBJ2-7; no firm D call. Trimming stripped 6 bases from V and 1 base from J, with 13 bases between. The CDR3 length is 14 residues. The germline V gene encodes CDR1 SGHAT and CDR2 FQDESV (reference sequence). CDR3 sequence: CASSGYGLSYEQYF. The CDR3, as DNA: TGTGCCAGCAGTGGGTATGGCCTATCCTACGAGCAGTACTTC.

The chain joins TRBV18 to TRBJ1-4; D gene unclear. The CDR3 covers 14 residues. CDR1 is KGHSH, CDR2 LQKENI, per germline. V was trimmed by 5 bases and J by 6 bases, leaving 13 bases between them. The CDR3 reads CASSIDGLHEKLFF. CDR3 nucleotide sequence: TGTGCCAGCTCAATCGACGGTCTGCATGAAAAACTGTTTTTT. The entire variable domain, with the rest obtained from reference TRBV18 and TRBJ1-4, is as follows: NAGVMQNPRHLVRRRGQEARLRCSPMKGHSHVYWYRQLPEEGLKFMVYLQKENIIDESGMPKERFSAEFPKEGPSILRIQQVVRGDSAAYFCASSIDGLHEKLFFGSGTQLSVL.

V is TRBV10-3 and J is TRBJ2-7, with D uncertain. Germline V gives CDR1 ENHRY, CDR2 SYGVKD. V was cut by 2 bases and J by 3 bases, with 5 bases left in between. The length of the CDR3 is 12 residues. This chain's CDR3 is CAISEQNYEQYF. The CDR3 DNA sequence: TGTGCCATCAGTGAGCAGAACTACGAGCAGTACTTC.

The CDR3 is CASSTGTPSEQYF. The CDR3, as DNA: TGTGCCAGCAGCACCGGGACCCCCAGCGAGCAGTACTTC. The chain couples TRBV5-6 to TRBJ2-7, with D perhaps being TRBD1 or TRBD2 (5 bases each). The CDR3 has 13 amino acids. V gave up 4 bases and J gave up 6 bases, with 14 bases separating them. The germline V gene has CDR1 SGHDT and CDR2 YYEEEE.

This clone was found once. This chain joins TRBV15 and TRBJ1-5; D unresolved. This CDR3 is built from 14 residues. CDR1 and CDR2 (germline): LNHNV, YYDKDF (reference sequence). V shed 5 bases and J shed 2 bases, with 10 bases lying between them. This chain's CDR3 is CATSPAQGNQPQHF. The CDR3 DNA sequence: TGTGCCACCAGCCCGGCGCAAGGCAATCAGCCCCAGCATTTT.

The J gene is TRBJ2-7, the V gene TRBV12-3 or TRBV12-4, with unresolved D. This CDR3 spans 13 amino acids. The V end lost 5 bases, the J end lost 2 bases, and 10 bases lay between the germline ends. CDR3 bases: TGTGCCAGCAGTCCCGGACGGGCCTACGAGCAGTACTTC. It encodes CASSPGRAYEQYF.

The rearrangement uses TRBV27 and TRBJ2-6, with TRBD2 as a possible D gene (5 bases). The CDR3 length is 16 residues. V lost 3 bases and J lost 4, with 13 bases in between. Germline CDR1 is MNHEY and CDR2 is SMNVEV (reference sequence). This CDR3 is CASSFSGTGGANVLTF. For the CDR3, the DNA is TGTGCCAGCAGTTTTTCGGGAACGGGGGGGGCCAACGTCCTGACTTTC.

The chain uses TRBV2 and TRBJ1-1, with 8 positions matching TRBD1. CDR1 is SNHLY, CDR2 FYNNEI, per germline. The length of the CDR3 is 14 residues. V dropped 6 bases and J dropped 1; count of bases not matched to a gene: 4. CDR3 bases: TGTGCCAGCAGCGGACAGGGTAAGAACACTGAAGCTTTCTTT. Translating gives CASSGQGKNTEAFF.

CDR3 residues: CASSSGLAGYYEQYF. CDR3 bases: TGCGCCAGCAGCTCTGGACTAGCGGGGTACTACGAGCAGTACTTC. The chain combines TRBV5-1 with TRBJ2-7, with TRBD2 matching over 12 bases. The CDR3 runs to 15 residues. Germline CDR1 reads SGHRS; CDR2 reads YFSETQ. V shed 3 bases and J 3 bases; nucleotides not matched to a gene: 4.

The chain recombines TRBV13 with TRBJ1-1; D is unclear. The V end was cut by 3 bases, the J end by 11 bases, with 10 bases between. The CDR3 totals 11 residues. Germline CDR1 and CDR2: PRHDT and FYEKMQ (reference sequence). The CDR3 loop reads CASSLGPRAFF. As DNA, the CDR3 is TGTGCCAGCAGCTTGGGTCCAAGGGCTTTCTTT.

The V and J genes are TRBV7-3 and TRBJ1-1; 8 nucleotides agree with TRBD1. V was pared by 6 bases and J by 8 bases, with 8 bases of the junction left unmatched. The germline gives CDR1 SGHTA, CDR2 FQGTGA. The CDR3 is made up of 13 amino acids. The CDR3 here is CASSKQGGDEAFF. The CDR3 nucleotides read TGTGCCAGCAGTAAACAGGGGGGAGACGAAGCTTTCTTT.

The gene calls are TRBV5-1 and TRBJ2-1; D remains unclear. Deletions cut 0 bases from V and 6 bases from J, with 4 bases between. The germline CDR1 and CDR2 sequences are SGHRS and YFSETQ. The CDR3 length is 12 residues. The CDR3 sequence is CASSLDLNEQFF. CDR3 bases: TGCGCCAGCAGCTTGGACCTCAATGAGCAGTTCTTC. The full variable domain, in which reference TRBV5-1 and TRBJ2-1 provide the parts outside the CDR3, is KAGVTQTPRYLIKTRGQQVTLSCSPISGHRSVSWYQQTPGQGLQFLFEYFSETQRNKGNFPGRFSGRQFSNSRSEMNVSTLELGDSALYLCASSLDLNEQFFGPGTRLTVL.

This chain links TRBV6-5 with TRBJ1-2; a weak D match, TRBD1 (6 bases). Germline loops: CDR1 MNHEY, CDR2 SVGAGI. This CDR3 comprises 16 residues. V lost 0 bases, J lost 2 bases, and 13 bases lay in between. Written as DNA, the CDR3 is TGTGCCAGCAGTTACTCGACAGGTCCTATCAACTATGGCTACACCTTC. As protein: CASSYSTGPINYGYTF.

The rearrangement joins TRBV28 to TRBJ2-3; 10 nucleotides line up with TRBD1. Germline values: CDR1 MDHEN, CDR2 SYDVKM. Trimming cost V 2 bases and J 10 bases; bases outside gene matches: 15. This CDR3 has 17 amino acids. As DNA, the CDR3 is TGTGCCAGCAGTTTACAAGGTGTGGGACAGGGGTCTGGGGCGCAGTATTTT. This encodes CASSLQGVGQGSGAQYF.

V is TRBV10-3 and J is TRBJ2-7; the match to TRBD1 covers 10 bases. V was clipped by 2 bases and J by 6 bases; unmatched bases: 7. The germline V gene encodes CDR1 ENHRY and CDR2 SYGVKD. There are 15 residues in the CDR3. CDR3 DNA sequence: TGTGCCATCAGTGAGCCTACCGGGACAGGGGCCGAGCAGTACTTC. It translates to CAISEPTGTGAEQYF.

The J gene is TRBJ1-4, the V gene TRBV19, with TRBD1 matching 7 bases. V was pared by 6 bases and J by 8 bases, with 9 bases of the junction left unmatched. The CDR3 runs to 14 residues. Germline lookup yields CDR1 LNHDA and CDR2 SQIVND (reference sequence). CDR3 sequence (DNA): TGTGCCAGTAGGGGACAGTGGCTAATCGAAAAACTGTTTTTT. As protein: CASRGQWLIEKLFF.

V and J are TRBV7-2 and TRBJ2-2; 9 bases line up with TRBD2. Germline CDR1 SGHTA, CDR2 FQGNSA. The CDR3 sequence is 16 residues long. Trimming at V came to 6 bases and at J to 5 bases, leaving 10 bases not matched to a gene. This chain's CDR3 is CASSLRGTSRTGELFF. CDR3 bases: TGTGCCAGCAGTCTAAGGGGGACTAGCAGGACCGGGGAGCTGTTTTTT. The variable domain in full, with the rest retrieved from reference TRBV7-2 and TRBJ2-2, is GAGVSQSPSNKVTEKGKDVELRCDPISGHTALYWYRQSLGQGLEFLIYFQGNSAPDKSGLPSDRFSAERTGGSVSTLTIQRTQQEDSAVYLCASSLRGTSRTGELFFGEGSRLTVL.

The rearrangement uses TRBV4-3 and TRBJ2-5; TRBD2 matches 7 bases. V trimming: 3 bases; J trimming: 3 bases; junction bases outside the gene matches: 4. Germline V gives CDR1 LGHNA, CDR2 YSLEER. This CDR3 has 14 amino acids. The CDR3 loop is CASSQDLAEETQYF. Written as DNA, the CDR3 is TGCGCCAGCAGCCAGGACCTAGCGGAAGAGACCCAGTACTTC.

This chain's CDR3 is CAVNRGGSTYNEQFF. The CDR3 region has the DNA TGTGCCGTCAACAGGGGCGGGAGCACCTACAATGAGCAGTTCTTC. The chain uses TRBV6-5 and TRBJ2-1; D tentatively fits TRBD1 or TRBD2 (7 bases each). The V end lost 11 bases, the J end lost 2 bases, and 19 bases lay between the germline ends. This CDR3 is built from 15 residues. From germline, CDR1 is MNHEY and CDR2 SVGAGI.

The chain employs TRBV18 and TRBJ2-2; D not certain. Looked up from germline, CDR1 is KGHSH and CDR2 is LQKENI. Trimming stripped 3 bases from V and 0 bases from J, with 2 bases between. This CDR3 comprises 13 residues. DNA of the CDR3: TGTGCCAGCTCACCCTCGAACACCGGGGAGCTGTTTTTT. This gives the protein CASSPSNTGELFF.

CDR3 protein: CASSLAYNTEAFF. CDR3 in DNA: TGTGCCAGCAGCTTAGCTTACAACACTGAAGCTTTCTTT. The chain carries TRBV11-3 and TRBJ1-1; D not certain. The germline CDR1 and CDR2 sequences are SGHNT and YENEEA. V was pared by 1 base and J by 2 bases, with 5 bases between. The CDR3 runs 13 residues. Combining the CDR3 with reference TRBV11-3 and TRBJ1-1 gives the whole variable domain EAGVVQSPRYKIIEKKQPVAFWCNPISGHNTLYWYLQNLGQGPELLIRYENEEAVDDSQLPKDRFSAERLKGVDSTLKIQPAELGDSAVYLCASSLAYNTEAFFGQGTRLTVV.

The rearrangement joins TRBV6-2 or TRBV6-3 to TRBJ1-5, with a tentative D call TRBD1 (5 bases). The germline V gene encodes CDR1 MNHEY and CDR2 SVGEGT. V lost 5 bases, J lost 5 bases, and 13 bases lay in between. The CDR3 covers 14 residues. CDR3 region: CASSKQGWYQPQHF. In DNA form, the CDR3 reads TGTGCCAGCAGTAAGCAGGGTTGGTATCAGCCCCAGCATTTT.

The chain links TRBV19 to TRBJ1-1, with 8 bases fitting TRBD1. J lost 3 bases, V lost 2 bases, and 5 bases had no gene match. CDR1 is LNHDA and CDR2 is SQIVND in the germline V gene (reference sequence). CDR3 size: 15 residues. The CDR3 DNA reads as TGTGCCAGTAGTATAACGCAGGGGGCGTACACTGAAGCTTTCTTT. Translating gives CASSITQGAYTEAFF.

V and J are TRBV9 and TRBJ2-1, with 8 bases lining up with TRBD1. The CDR3 extends over 14 amino acids. Germline lookup yields CDR1 SGDLS and CDR2 YYNGEE. The junction had 5 bases not matched to a gene; V was cut back by 0 bases and J by 9 bases. The CDR3 DNA is TGTGCCAGCAGCGTAGAAGGACAGGGCCCTGAGCAGTTCTTC. It specifies CASSVEGQGPEQFF.